Below, 2 T cell receptor beta chains from the same sample are listed, as sequenced in a study of blood T cell repertoires in COVID-19 (dated by TCRdb to 2019 to 2021). Library construction relied on the immunoSEQ multiplex PCR assay. TCRdb mirrors the immuneACCESS table, restricted to in-frame sequences. Some clones are absent from its copies; in checked studies, under half trace to an unresolved V gene, and the reason for the others is unknown. Present in this sample are around 25,000 clones, approximately 74% of which were seen just once. The ten largest clonotypes hold over 6.5% of the sample. Sequencing was done on a sample of peripheral blood. These TCRs come from a man aged 45-60 years with COVID-19, enrolled during active disease.

CDR3 DNA: TGTGCCAGCAGCAGTGCAAGCTCCTATAATTCACCCCTCCACTTT. Translated: CASSSASSYNSPLHF. The gene calls are TRBV27 and TRBJ1-6; no definite D call. V lost 6 bases to trimming and J lost 0 bases, with 9 bases between them. Germline assignment: CDR1 MNHEY and CDR2 SMNVEV (reference sequence). The CDR3 is 15 residues long.

The chain combines TRBV7-2 with TRBJ2-2; no clear D gene. Looked up from germline, CDR1 is SGHTA and CDR2 is FQGNSA. The CDR3 sequence is 13 residues long. V lost 6 bases to trimming and J lost 8 bases, with 13 bases between them. The CDR3 DNA sequence: TGTGCCAGCAGTTTCCATAACGGGGGGGAGCTGTTTTTT. It codes for CASSFHNGGELFF. Using reference TRBV7-2 and TRBJ2-2 for the parts outside the CDR3, the full variable domain is GAGVSQSPSNKVTEKGKDVELRCDPISGHTALYWYRQSLGQGLEFLIYFQGNSAPDKSGLPSDRFSAERTGGSVSTLTIQRTQQEDSAVYLCASSFHNGGELFFGEGSRLTVL.